This T cell receptor (beta chain) was identified in a study of human T cells and chemical hapten exposure (dated by TCRdb to about 2021). Broadly, across the study: For sensitization, 2% DPC in acetone was applied to a roughly 2 cm by roughly 2 cm area of upper inner arm skin. Weekly therapeutic DPC doses were additionally applied to the scalp of patients throughout the roughly 25-week study period. Patch testing on the upper back used Finn chambers containing 0.01% DPC, with scoring done after 6 days according to International Contact Dermatitis Research Group standards. The mostly female patient cohort included alopecia areata with under or over 50% scalp involvement, alopecia totalis and alopecia universalis. Libraries were pooled for sequencing, and per-sample TCR yields varied mainly because of small differences in library volumes within the pool. This study followed changes in the peripheral blood TCR repertoire in vivo during primary and secondary sensitization of alopecia patients to the hapten diphenylcyclopropenone (DPC). Patient blood was sampled pre-sensitization (week 0) and at 2, 6 and about 24 weeks after DPC sensitization. About 28 alopecia patients gave blood for TCR sequencing at one to four time points (pre-sensitization, 2, 6 and 24 weeks).

The CDR1 and CDR2 encoded by the germline V gene are KGHSH and LQKENI. The CDR3 spans 14 residues, from the cysteine through the phenylalanine. The kept DNA is CDR3 alone, 42 bases in frame from the first base. V and J are trimmed by 3 bases and 7 bases, and the gene matches miss 3 bases of the junction. Overall results and qualifications from the work: Compared with pre-sensitization or healthy control sets, expanded TCRs formed significantly more large CDR3 similarity clusters, which is consistent with antigen-driven responses. Because every patient had alopecia, a presumed autoimmune disease, the patients' immune response might differ from that of healthy individuals. No change with DPC sensitization was found in the number of TCRs above 1 in 1000 frequency, and no evidence of global repertoire structure alterations was found. The number of PT1 expanded TCRs positively correlated with patch test score, significant at thresholds 8, 16 and 32 but not 4. Repeated subsampling changed both the strength of the expansion versus patch-test correlation and the threshold at which the correlation became significant.

The sample's time point, from its label and the paper: patch test 2, 6 weeks after DPC sensitization. Interpreted using the paper, the treatment or condition label stands for: therapeutic diphenylcyclopropenone sensitization with weekly scalp DPC. At every patch-test visit, the blood draw took place before the patch test was put on. To be eligible, patients had to be aged 18 to 70, diagnosed with alopecia and judged suitable for DPC therapy, while pregnant patients were excluded. Total RNA was extracted from unfractionated whole blood that had been collected in Tempus Blood RNA tubes. This clonotype was picked up many times. Its antigen is unknown. Base qualities were left out, and no much larger clone turns up one base away. The receptor library was made with RACE. Sequencing instrument: NextSeq 500. Library preparation attached unique molecular identifiers to individual cDNA molecules for quantitative, reproducible TCR counting. For every blood RNA sample, sequencing covered both the TCR alpha and TCR beta chains. In the paper's pipeline: The median number of TCRs per sample was some 100,000, ranging from about 23,224 to 690,600. V, J and CDR3 annotation of the TCR reads was performed with the Decombinator software suite. For PS versus PT1 abundance plots, all samples were subsampled to the same number of TCRs (28,000). TCRs were defined as expanded if absent before sensitization and observed at least eight times at the 2-week time point. TCRdb ran its own pipeline on the public reads, namely fastp trimming at Q25 and MiXCR clone calling, and kept in-frame beta chains. Merged by CDR3 protein, the rows form single entries marked with the most common genes and DNA. These V and J calls derive from TCRdb rather than the authors' analysis. The sample contains more than 60,000 distinct CDR3 sequences, around 10% of them found a single time. The top ten constitute around 7% of the sample.

The starting material was whole blood, obtained in connection with sensitization to the hapten diphenylcyclopropenone (DPC). This sequence uses TRBV18 and TRBJ1-6; 7 nucleotides in the junction match TRBD1. The source of this sequence is a woman between 50 and 59 years old with alopecia areata. Some clones in this sample may be carry-over from other donors' samples. CDR3 region: CASSPPGGNSPLHF. The nucleotides are TGTGCCAGCTCACCGCCAGGGGGAAATTCACCCCTCCACTTT.